A single sample gave rise to the 14 T cell receptor beta chains below, sequenced in a study of identifying expanded T cells in peripheral blood. The table came from immunoSEQ multiplex PCR; TCRdb's copy has only in-frame clones and leaves some out. The sample comprises 60,000 or so clones, about four fifths of which are singletons, and over 15% rests with the top ten. Material: blood. The source is a person between 18 and 75 years old in good health.

This chain uses TRBV19 with TRBJ1-2, with D perhaps TRBD1 (5 bases). CDR1 and CDR2 (germline): LNHDA, SQIVND (reference sequence). CDR3 length: 12 residues. The germline V and J ends were trimmed by 5 bases and 8 bases, with 12 bases remaining between them. CDR3 DNA sequence: TGTGCCAGTAGTCCTCAGGGATTCGGCTACACCTTC. This encodes CASSPQGFGYTF.

V gene TRBV5-1 combines with J gene TRBJ2-3; no clear D gene. The V end lost 1 base, the J end lost 0 bases, and 9 bases lay between the germline ends. CDR1 SGHRS and CDR2 YFSETQ come from the germline V gene. The CDR3 loop spans 15 amino acids. The CDR3 coding sequence is TGCGCCAGCAGCTTGTCCGCATCTAGCACAGATACGCAGTATTTT. Protein product: CASSLSASSTDTQYF.

J is TRBJ2-7 and V is TRBV1; the D call TRBD2 from the table was never checked on the DNA. TRBV1 constitutes a pseudogene. CDR3 size: 15 residues. The CDR3 DNA reads as TGCACCAGCAGCCGATGGGGCGGGGCTACAGCGGGGCAGTACGTC. Its protein is CTSSRWGGATAGQYV.

This chain joins TRBV7-6 and TRBJ2-7; D unresolved. Germline-derived CDR1 and CDR2 are SGHVS and FNYEAQ. The CDR3 is 12 amino acids. Trimming pared 5 bases from V and 9 bases from J, leaving 14 bases between. The CDR3 region is CASSAGSGVQYF. The CDR3 DNA follows: TGTGCCAGCAGCGCCGGCTCCGGCGTGCAGTACTTC.

The genes are TRBV7-8 and TRBJ1-5; no firm D call. This CDR3 contains 16 residues. CDR1 SGHVS and CDR2 FQNEAQ come from the germline V gene. The V end was cut by 4 bases, the J end by 3 bases, with 16 bases between. In nucleotides, the CDR3 is TGTGCCAGCAGCTCGTTATTTTCGACCCACAATCAGCCCCAGCATTTT. Translation gives CASSSLFSTHNQPQHF.

A single count supports this clone. This chain joins TRBV7-7 and TRBJ2-3; D possibly corresponds to TRBD2 (5 bases). The V end lost 5 bases, the J end lost 5 bases, and 11 bases lay between the germline ends. The CDR3 contains 13 residues. The germline CDR1 and CDR2 sequences are SSHAT and FNYEAQ (reference sequence). CDR3 bases: TGTGCCAGCAGCCCCGGGGTTGAAGATACGCAGTATTTT. Its translation is CASSPGVEDTQYF.

The CDR3 is CASGVVGELFF. The DNA for the CDR3 is TGCGCCAGCGGGGTTGTGGGGGAGCTGTTTTTT. The chain joins TRBV4-3 to TRBJ2-2; D is unclear. Germline loops: CDR1 LGHNA, CDR2 YSLEER. This CDR3 comprises 11 residues. Trimming pared 8 bases from V and 8 bases from J, leaving 9 bases between.

The chain is built from TRBV4-1 and TRBJ1-1; 9 bases line up with TRBD1. The CDR3 is 16 amino acids. Germline lookup yields CDR1 MGHRA and CDR2 YSYEKL. V was clipped by 2 bases and J by 1 base; unmatched bases: 5. CDR3: CASSQLGTGRNTEAFF. CDR3 nucleotides: TGCGCCAGCAGCCAACTGGGGACAGGGCGGAACACTGAAGCTTTCTTT.

Here the CDR3 reads CAWSLGGLTDTQYF. For the CDR3, the DNA is TGTGCCTGGAGTCTCGGTGGACTCACAGATACGCAGTATTTT. The genes are TRBV30 and TRBJ2-3; D is perhaps TRBD2 (5 bases). This CDR3 has 14 amino acids. Germline V gene lookup returns CDR1 GTSNPN and CDR2 SVGIG (reference sequence). V was trimmed by 2 bases and J by 2 bases, leaving 11 bases between them. Full variable domain (outside the CDR3, taken from reference TRBV30 and TRBJ2-3): SQTIHQWPATLVQPVGSPLSLECTVEGTSNPNLYWYRQAAGRGLQLLFYSVGIGQISSEVPQNLSASRPQDRQFILSSKKLLLSDSGFYLCAWSLGGLTDTQYFGPGTRLTVL.

This sequence joins TRBV5-4 and TRBJ2-2; a possible D gene is TRBD1 (6 bases). The germline CDR1 and CDR2 sequences are SGHNT and YYREEE (reference sequence). V was shortened by 4 bases and J by 13 bases, with 20 bases between the two germline ends. The CDR3 is 14 amino acids. CDR3 loop: CASSASGTPRGLFF. CDR3 bases: TGTGCCAGCAGCGCATCCGGGACACCGAGGGGGCTGTTTTTT.

The chain is built from TRBV7-8 and TRBJ2-7; 7 nucleotides align to TRBD2. V lost 6 bases and J lost 4; bases outside the gene matches: 6. This CDR3 has 13 residues. CDR1 is SGHVS and CDR2 is FQNEAQ in the germline V gene. The CDR3 sequence is CASRISGLYEQYF. CDR3 sequence (DNA): TGTGCCAGCAGAATTAGCGGGCTTTACGAGCAGTACTTC.

This clone was seen more than once but under ten times. The chain uses TRBV27 and TRBJ1-1; D might be TRBD1 (6 bases). The CDR3 consists of 20 residues. V was trimmed by 4 bases and J by 1 base, leaving 28 bases between them. The germline V gene has CDR1 MNHEY and CDR2 SMNVEV (reference sequence). The CDR3 DNA sequence: TGTGCCAGCAGTTACCGTAAGCCGGGGGGGCGGAATATTGGGAACACTGAAGCTTTCTTT. Translated, it gives CASSYRKPGGRNIGNTEAFF.

The chain couples TRBV13 to TRBJ2-7; 12 positions match TRBD2. Germline CDR1 is PRHDT and CDR2 is FYEKMQ (reference sequence). This CDR3 spans 15 amino acids. After removal of 5 bases from V and 7 bases from J, the junction contained 9 bases not matched to a gene. The CDR3 loop reads CASSGRLAGVWEQYF. CDR3 bases: TGTGCCAGCAGCGGCCGACTAGCGGGAGTGTGGGAGCAGTACTTC.

The chain has TRBV19 and TRBJ1-2, with 10 bases lining up with TRBD1. Germline CDR1 and CDR2: LNHDA and SQIVND (reference sequence). CDR3 length: 16 amino acids. V lost 4 bases, J lost 4 bases, and 9 bases stayed unmatched. CDR3 sequence: CASSTGTGAKAYGYTF. CDR3 in DNA: TGTGCCAGTAGTACCGGGACAGGGGCCAAAGCCTATGGCTACACCTTC.